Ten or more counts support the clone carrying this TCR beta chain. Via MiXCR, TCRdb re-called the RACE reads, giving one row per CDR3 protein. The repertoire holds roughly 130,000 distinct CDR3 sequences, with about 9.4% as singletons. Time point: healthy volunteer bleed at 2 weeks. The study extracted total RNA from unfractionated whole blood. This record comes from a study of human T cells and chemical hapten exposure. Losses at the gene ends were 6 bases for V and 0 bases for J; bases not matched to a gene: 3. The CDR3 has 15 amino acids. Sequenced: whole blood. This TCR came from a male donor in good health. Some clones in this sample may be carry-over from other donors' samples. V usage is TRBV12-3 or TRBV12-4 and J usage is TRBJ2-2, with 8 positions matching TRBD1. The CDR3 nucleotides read TGTGCCAGCAGCCCAGGGGGCGCGAACACCGGGGAGCTGTTTTTT. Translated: CASSPGGANTGELFF.